These 10 T cell receptor beta chains originate from one sample sequenced in a study of sequential checkpoint blockade in melanoma. Sample treatment: randomized to nivolumab then ipilimumab (arm A) or the reverse (arm B). TCRdb's table, derived via immunoSEQ multiplex PCR, lists solely in-frame clones and lacks some. The sample has approximately 12,000 clones, just over 60% seen once. The sample was CD8+ T cells sorted from blood (inferred from file names), taken from a patient given nivolumab and ipilimumab in sequence. These receptors all stem from a human donor with melanoma.

The chain recombines TRBV2 with TRBJ2-7; D is perhaps TRBD1 (6 bases). From germline, CDR1 is SNHLY and CDR2 FYNNEI. The CDR3 has 14 amino acids. V shed 8 bases and J shed 1 base, with 15 bases lying between them. The CDR3 DNA sequence: TGTGCCAGCCTAGGACAGTTAAATTCCTACGAGCAGTACTTC. Its protein product is CASLGQLNSYEQYF.

V is TRBV5-1 and J is TRBJ2-5, with TRBD1 matching 8 bases. The CDR3 length is 17 residues. Germline CDR1 and CDR2: SGHRS and YFSETQ. V was clipped by 3 bases and J by 1 base; unmatched bases: 11. In DNA, the CDR3 is TGCGCCAGCAGCTCCCCGGGACAGGAGACCCCCCAAGAGACCCAGTACTTC. It translates to CASSSPGQETPQETQYF.

This chain joins TRBV11-3 and TRBJ2-2; 11 bases are shared with TRBD2. The trim removed 5 bases at V and 4 bases at J, leaving 9 bases unmatched. This CDR3 has 17 amino acids. Germline V gene data show CDR1 as SGHNT and CDR2 as YENEEA. The DNA of the CDR3 is TGTGCCAGCAGCCATCCGGGTAGCGGGAGGGCCACCGGGGAGCTGTTTTTT. Translating gives CASSHPGSGRATGELFF.

This sequence joins TRBV5-6 and TRBJ2-7, with a weak D call TRBD1 (6 bases). The CDR3 loop spans 14 amino acids. V was clipped by 6 bases and J by 2 bases, with 15 bases between them. Germline CDR1 reads SGHDT; CDR2 reads YYEEEE. CDR3 nucleotide sequence: TGTGCCAGCAATCTCGTTGGACAGCCCTACGAGCAGTACTTC. Amino acids: CASNLVGQPYEQYF.

Of note for this clone: This likely traces to a read error, being one base from a far larger clone. The chain recombines TRBV5-1 with TRBJ2-7, with D possibly matching TRBD1 (6 bases). Trimming left V 3 bases short and J 3 bases short, with 16 bases between. CDR1 SGHRS and CDR2 YFSETQ come from the germline V gene. This CDR3 has 15 amino acids. The CDR3 DNA follows: TGCGCCAGCAGCTCCCCAGGACAGAGGGGCTACGAGCAGTACTTC. As protein: CASSSPGQRGYEQYF.

V is TRBV2 and J is TRBJ2-7, with D possibly being TRBD2 (6 bases). V shed 6 bases and J shed 5 bases, with 14 bases lying between them. Germline V CDR1 and CDR2: SNHLY, FYNNEI. This CDR3 has 13 residues. CDR3 sequence (DNA): TGTGCCAGCAGGCGGGGACCGGGGAACGAGCAGTACTTC. This gives the protein CASRRGPGNEQYF.

The chain is built from TRBV6-1 and TRBJ2-1; TRBD1 agrees at 7 bases. The germline gives CDR1 MNHNS, CDR2 SASEGT. The V and J ends lost 5 bases and 8 bases, in that order; junction bases with no gene match: 6. The CDR3 extends over 13 amino acids. This CDR3 is CASSTLTGYEQFF. The DNA of the CDR3 is TGTGCCAGCAGTACCCTGACAGGGTATGAGCAGTTCTTC.

This rearrangement joins TRBV7-9 to TRBJ1-1; 7 bases agree with TRBD1. Germline lookup yields CDR1 SEHNR and CDR2 FQNEAQ (reference sequence). CDR3 size: 14 residues. Trimming took 4 bases from V and 6 from J; bases not matched to a gene: 8. CDR3 residues: CASSSRDREPEAFF. Written as DNA, the CDR3 is TGTGCCAGCAGCTCCCGAGACAGGGAGCCTGAAGCTTTCTTT. Full variable domain (outside the CDR3, taken from reference TRBV7-9 and TRBJ1-1): DTGVSQNPRHKITKRGQNVTFRCDPISEHNRLYWYRQTLGQGPEFLTYFQNEAQLEKSRLLSDRFSAERPKGSFSTLEIQRTEQGDSAMYLCASSSRDREPEAFFGQGTRLTVV.

This chain uses TRBV7-2 with TRBJ2-1; perhaps TRBD1 as D (6 bases). V was shortened by 4 bases and J by 8 bases, with 18 bases between the two germline ends. The germline CDR1 and CDR2 sequences are SGHTA and FQGNSA. CDR3 size: 15 residues. The CDR3: CASSSIDRTPDEQFF. The CDR3 region has the DNA TGTGCCAGCAGCTCCATTGACAGGACGCCCGATGAGCAGTTCTTC.

This clone appeared a few times. The chain couples TRBV6-4 to TRBJ2-1; TRBD2 matches at 7 bases. V lost 8 bases, J lost 9 bases, and 13 bases stayed unmatched. CDR1 and CDR2 from the germline V gene are MRHNA and SNTAGT. This CDR3 is built from 14 residues. The CDR3 nucleotides are TGTGCCAGCCAATCTAGCGGCGAGGGAGGTGAGCAGTTCTTC. It yields the protein CASQSSGEGGEQFF.